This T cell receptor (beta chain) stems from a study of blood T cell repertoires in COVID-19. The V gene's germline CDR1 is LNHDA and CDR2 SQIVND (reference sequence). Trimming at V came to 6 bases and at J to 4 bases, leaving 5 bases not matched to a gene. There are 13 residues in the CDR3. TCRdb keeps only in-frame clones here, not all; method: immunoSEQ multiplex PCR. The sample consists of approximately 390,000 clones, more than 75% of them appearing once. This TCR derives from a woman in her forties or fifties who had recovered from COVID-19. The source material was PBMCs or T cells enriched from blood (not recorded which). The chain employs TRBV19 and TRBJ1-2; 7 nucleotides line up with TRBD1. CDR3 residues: CASRATGPYGYTF. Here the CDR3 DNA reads TGTGCCAGTAGGGCGACAGGGCCCTATGGCTACACCTTC.